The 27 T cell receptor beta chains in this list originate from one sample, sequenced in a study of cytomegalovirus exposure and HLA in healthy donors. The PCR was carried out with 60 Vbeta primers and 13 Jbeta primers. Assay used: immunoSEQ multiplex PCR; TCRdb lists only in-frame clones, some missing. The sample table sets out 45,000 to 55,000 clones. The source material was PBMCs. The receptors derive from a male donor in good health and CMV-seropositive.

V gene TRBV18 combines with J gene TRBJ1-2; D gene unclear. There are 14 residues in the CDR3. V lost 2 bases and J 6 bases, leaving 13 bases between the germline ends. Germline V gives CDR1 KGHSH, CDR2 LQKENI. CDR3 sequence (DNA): TGTGCCAGCTCACCATATGTGGGCTCAGATGGCTACACCTTC. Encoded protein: CASSPYVGSDGYTF. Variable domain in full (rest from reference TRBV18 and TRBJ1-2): NAGVMQNPRHLVRRRGQEARLRCSPMKGHSHVYWYRQLPEEGLKFMVYLQKENIIDESGMPKERFSAEFPKEGPSILRIQQVVRGDSAAYFCASSPYVGSDGYTFGSGTRLTVV.

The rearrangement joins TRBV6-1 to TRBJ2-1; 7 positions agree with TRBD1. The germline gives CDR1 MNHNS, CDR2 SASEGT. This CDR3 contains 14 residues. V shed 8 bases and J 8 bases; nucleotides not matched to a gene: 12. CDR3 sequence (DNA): TGTGCCAGCGGGGCACAGGGGTCCTCGGATGAGCAGTTCTTC. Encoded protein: CASGAQGSSDEQFF.

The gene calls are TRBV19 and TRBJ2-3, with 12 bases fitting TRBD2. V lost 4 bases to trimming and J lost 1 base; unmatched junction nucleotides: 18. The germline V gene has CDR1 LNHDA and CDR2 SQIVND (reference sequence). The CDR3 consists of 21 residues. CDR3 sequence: CASSTLVGGSRLAGGTDTQYF. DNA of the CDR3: TGTGCCAGTAGTACACTGGTGGGGGGATCCCGACTAGCGGGAGGCACAGATACGCAGTATTTT.

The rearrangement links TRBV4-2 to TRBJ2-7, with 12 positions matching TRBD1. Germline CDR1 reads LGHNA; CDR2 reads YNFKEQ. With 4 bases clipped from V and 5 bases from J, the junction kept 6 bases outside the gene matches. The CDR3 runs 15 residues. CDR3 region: CASSRPGQGADEQYF. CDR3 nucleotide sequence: TGTGCCAGCAGCCGCCCGGGACAGGGGGCAGACGAGCAGTACTTC.

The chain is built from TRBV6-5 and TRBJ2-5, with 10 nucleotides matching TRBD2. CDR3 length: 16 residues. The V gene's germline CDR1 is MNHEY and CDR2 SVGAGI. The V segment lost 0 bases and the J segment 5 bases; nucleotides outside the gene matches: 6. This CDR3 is CASSYSGTSVEETQYF. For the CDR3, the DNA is TGTGCCAGCAGTTACTCCGGGACTAGCGTGGAGGAGACCCAGTACTTC.

Written as DNA, the CDR3 is TGTGCCAGCAGTTATCAGGGGGCGCGGGAAAAACTGTTTTTT. It translates to CASSYQGAREKLFF. The rearrangement joins TRBV6-6 to TRBJ1-4; TRBD1 agrees at 8 bases. V lost 3 bases, J lost 8 bases, and 5 bases stayed unmatched. CDR3 size: 14 residues. The germline V gene has CDR1 MNHNY and CDR2 SVGAGI (reference sequence).

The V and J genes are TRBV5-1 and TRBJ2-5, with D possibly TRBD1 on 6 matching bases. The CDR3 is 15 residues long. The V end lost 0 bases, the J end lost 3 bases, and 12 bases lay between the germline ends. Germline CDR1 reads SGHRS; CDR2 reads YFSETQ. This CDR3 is CASSLGIQGKETQYF. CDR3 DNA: TGCGCCAGCAGCTTGGGGATACAGGGAAAAGAGACCCAGTACTTC.

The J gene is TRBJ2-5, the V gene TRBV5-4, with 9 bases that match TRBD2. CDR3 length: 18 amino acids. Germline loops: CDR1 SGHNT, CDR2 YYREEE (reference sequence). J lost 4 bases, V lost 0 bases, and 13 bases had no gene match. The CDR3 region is CASSLAAGRGGERETQYF. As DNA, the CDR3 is TGTGCCAGCAGCTTGGCGGCCGGGCGGGGGGGCGAGCGAGAGACCCAGTACTTC.

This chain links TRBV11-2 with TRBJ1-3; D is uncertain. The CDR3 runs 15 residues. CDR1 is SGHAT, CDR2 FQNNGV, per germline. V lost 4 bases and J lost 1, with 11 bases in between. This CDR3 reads CASSSQRDSGNTIYF. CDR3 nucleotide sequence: TGTGCCAGCAGCTCCCAACGGGATTCTGGAAACACCATATATTTT.

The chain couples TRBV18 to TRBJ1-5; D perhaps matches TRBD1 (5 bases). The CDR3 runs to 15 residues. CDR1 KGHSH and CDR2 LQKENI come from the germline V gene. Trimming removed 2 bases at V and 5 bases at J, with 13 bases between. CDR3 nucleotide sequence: TGTGCCAGCTCACCAAACTGGGGCGCAGATCAGCCCCAGCATTTT. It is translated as CASSPNWGADQPQHF.

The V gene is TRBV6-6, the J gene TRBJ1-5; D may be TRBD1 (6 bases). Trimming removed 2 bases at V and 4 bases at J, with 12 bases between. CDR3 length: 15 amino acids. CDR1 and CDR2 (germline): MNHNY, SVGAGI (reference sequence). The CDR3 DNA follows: TGTGCCAGCAGTTACCCGGACAGTCTTAATCAGCCCCAGCATTTT. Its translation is CASSYPDSLNQPQHF.

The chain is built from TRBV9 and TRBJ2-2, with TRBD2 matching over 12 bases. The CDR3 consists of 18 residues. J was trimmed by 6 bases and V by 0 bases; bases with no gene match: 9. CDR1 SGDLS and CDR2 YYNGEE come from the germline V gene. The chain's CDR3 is CASSVGSLAGGHSGELFF. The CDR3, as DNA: TGTGCCAGCAGCGTAGGATCGCTAGCGGGGGGGCACTCCGGGGAGCTGTTTTTT.

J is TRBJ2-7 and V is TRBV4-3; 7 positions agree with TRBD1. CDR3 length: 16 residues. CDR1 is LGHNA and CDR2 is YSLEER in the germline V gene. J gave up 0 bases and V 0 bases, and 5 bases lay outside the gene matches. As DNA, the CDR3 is TGCGCCAGCAGCCAAGATTGGAACAGGGGCTCCTACGAGCAGTACTTC. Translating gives CASSQDWNRGSYEQYF.

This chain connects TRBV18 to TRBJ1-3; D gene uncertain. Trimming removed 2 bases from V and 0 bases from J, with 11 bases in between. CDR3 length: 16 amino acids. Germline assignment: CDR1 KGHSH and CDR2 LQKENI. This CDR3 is CASSPGQAHSGNTIYF. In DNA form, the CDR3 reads TGTGCCAGCTCACCAGGGCAGGCTCACTCTGGAAACACCATATATTTT.

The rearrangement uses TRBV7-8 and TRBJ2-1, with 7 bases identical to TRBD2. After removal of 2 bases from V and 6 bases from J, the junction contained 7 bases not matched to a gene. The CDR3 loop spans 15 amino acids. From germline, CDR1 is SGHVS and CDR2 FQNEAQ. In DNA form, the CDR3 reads TGTGCCAGCAGCTTACCGACTAGCAATTTCAATGAGCAGTTCTTC. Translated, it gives CASSLPTSNFNEQFF.

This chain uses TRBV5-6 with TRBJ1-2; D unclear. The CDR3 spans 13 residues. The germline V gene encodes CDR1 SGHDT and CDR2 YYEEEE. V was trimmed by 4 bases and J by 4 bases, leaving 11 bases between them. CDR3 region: CASSRNGGYGYTF. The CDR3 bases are TGTGCCAGCAGCCGGAATGGAGGCTATGGCTACACCTTC. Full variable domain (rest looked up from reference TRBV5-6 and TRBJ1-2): DAGVTQSPTHLIKTRGQQVTLRCSPKSGHDTVSWYQQALGQGPQFIFQYYEEEERQRGNFPDRFSGHQFPNYSSELNVNALLLGDSALYLCASSRNGGYGYTFGSGTRLTVV.

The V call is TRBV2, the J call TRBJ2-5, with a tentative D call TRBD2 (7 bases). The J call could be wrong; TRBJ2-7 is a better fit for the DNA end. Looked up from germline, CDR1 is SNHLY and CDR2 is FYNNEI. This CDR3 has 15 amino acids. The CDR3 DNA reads TGTGCCAGCAGTGATAGGGTAGGGGGGGCCTACGAGCAGTACTTC. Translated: CASSDRVGGAYEQYF.

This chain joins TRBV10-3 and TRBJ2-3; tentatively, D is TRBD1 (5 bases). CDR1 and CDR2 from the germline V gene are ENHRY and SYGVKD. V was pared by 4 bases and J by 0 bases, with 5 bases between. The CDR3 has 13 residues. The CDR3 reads CAISGGSTDTQYF. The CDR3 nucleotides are TGTGCCATCAGTGGGGGCAGCACAGATACGCAGTATTTT.

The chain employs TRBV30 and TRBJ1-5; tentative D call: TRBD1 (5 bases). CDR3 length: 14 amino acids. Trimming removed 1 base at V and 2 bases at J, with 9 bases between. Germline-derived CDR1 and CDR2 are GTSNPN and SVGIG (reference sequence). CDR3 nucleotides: TGTGCCTGGAGTGCAGGGAATGGCAATCAGCCCCAGCATTTT. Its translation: CAWSAGNGNQPQHF.

CDR3 in amino acids: CAWSVWGPYEQYF. CDR3 DNA: TGTGCCTGGAGTGTATGGGGGCCCTACGAGCAGTACTTC. V usage is TRBV30 and J usage is TRBJ2-7, with D perhaps matching TRBD1 (6 bases). V gave up 0 bases and J gave up 2 bases, with 8 bases separating them. The germline V gene encodes CDR1 GTSNPN and CDR2 SVGIG (reference sequence). The CDR3 loop spans 13 amino acids.

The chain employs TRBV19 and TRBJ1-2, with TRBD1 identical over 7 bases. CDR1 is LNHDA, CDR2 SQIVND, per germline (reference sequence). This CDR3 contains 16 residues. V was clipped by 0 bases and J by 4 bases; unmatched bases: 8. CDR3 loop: CASSIDPTGFPYGYTF. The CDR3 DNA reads TGTGCCAGTAGTATAGATCCGACAGGGTTTCCCTATGGCTACACCTTC. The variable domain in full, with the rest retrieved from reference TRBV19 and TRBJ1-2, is DGGITQSPKYLFRKEGQNVTLSCEQNLNHDAMYWYRQDPGQGLRLIYYSQIVNDFQKGDIAEGYSVSREKKESFPLTVTSAQKNPTAFYLCASSIDPTGFPYGYTFGSGTRLTVV.

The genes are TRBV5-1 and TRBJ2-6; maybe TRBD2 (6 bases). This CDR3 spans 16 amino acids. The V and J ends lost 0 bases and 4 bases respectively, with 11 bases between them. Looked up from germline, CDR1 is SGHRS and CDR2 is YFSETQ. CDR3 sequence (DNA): TGCGCCAGCAGCTTGGGACTAGGTGGAGGGGCCAACGTCCTGACTTTC. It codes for CASSLGLGGGANVLTF.

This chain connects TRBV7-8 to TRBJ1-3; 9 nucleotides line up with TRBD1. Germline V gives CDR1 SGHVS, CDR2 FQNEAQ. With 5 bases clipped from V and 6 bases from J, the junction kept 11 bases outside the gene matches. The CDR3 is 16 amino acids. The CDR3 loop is CASSHREGQGTNTIYF. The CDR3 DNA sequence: TGTGCCAGCAGCCACCGCGAAGGACAGGGGACAAACACCATATATTTT.

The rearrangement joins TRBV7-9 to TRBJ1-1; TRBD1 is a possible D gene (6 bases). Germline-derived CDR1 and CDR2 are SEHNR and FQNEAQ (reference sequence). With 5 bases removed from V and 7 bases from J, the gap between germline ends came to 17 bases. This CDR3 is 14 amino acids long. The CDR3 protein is CASSQPTGKGEAFF. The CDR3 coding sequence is TGTGCCAGCAGCCAGCCCACAGGGAAGGGTGAAGCTTTCTTT.

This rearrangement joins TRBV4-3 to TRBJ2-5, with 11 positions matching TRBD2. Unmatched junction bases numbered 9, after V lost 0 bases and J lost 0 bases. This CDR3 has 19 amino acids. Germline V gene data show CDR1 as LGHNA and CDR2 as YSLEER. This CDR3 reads CASSQDWLAGGLYQETQYF. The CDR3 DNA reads TGCGCCAGCAGCCAAGATTGGCTAGCGGGGGGATTGTACCAAGAGACCCAGTACTTC.

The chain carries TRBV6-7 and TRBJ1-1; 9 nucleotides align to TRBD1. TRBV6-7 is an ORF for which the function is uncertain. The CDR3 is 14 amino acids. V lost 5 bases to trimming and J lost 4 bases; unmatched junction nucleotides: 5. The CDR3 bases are TGTGCCAGCAGTAGGGACAGGGAGGCCACTGAAGCTTTCTTT. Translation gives CASSRDREATEAFF.

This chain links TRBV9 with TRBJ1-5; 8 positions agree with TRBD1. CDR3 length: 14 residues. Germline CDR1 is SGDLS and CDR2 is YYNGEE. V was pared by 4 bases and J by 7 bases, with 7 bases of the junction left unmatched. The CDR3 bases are TGTGCCAGCAGCCTTGCAGGGGGCTGGCAGCCCCAGCATTTT. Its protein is CASSLAGGWQPQHF.